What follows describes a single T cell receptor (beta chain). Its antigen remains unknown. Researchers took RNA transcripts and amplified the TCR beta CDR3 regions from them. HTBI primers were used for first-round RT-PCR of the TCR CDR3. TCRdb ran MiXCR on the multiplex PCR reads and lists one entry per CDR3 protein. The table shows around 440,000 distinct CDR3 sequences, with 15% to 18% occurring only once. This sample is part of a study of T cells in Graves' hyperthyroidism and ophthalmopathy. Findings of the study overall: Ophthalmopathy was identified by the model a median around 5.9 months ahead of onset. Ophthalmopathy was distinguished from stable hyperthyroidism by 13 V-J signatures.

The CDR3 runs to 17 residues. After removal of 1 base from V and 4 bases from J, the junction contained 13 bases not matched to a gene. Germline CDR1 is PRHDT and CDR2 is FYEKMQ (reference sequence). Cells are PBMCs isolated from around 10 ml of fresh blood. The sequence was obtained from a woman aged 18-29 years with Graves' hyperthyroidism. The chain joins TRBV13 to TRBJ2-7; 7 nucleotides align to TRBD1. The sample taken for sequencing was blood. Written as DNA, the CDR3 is TGTGCCAGCAGCTTAGATCTAAGTTCGACAGGGAAGTACGAGCAGTACTTC. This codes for CASSLDLSSTGKYEQYF.